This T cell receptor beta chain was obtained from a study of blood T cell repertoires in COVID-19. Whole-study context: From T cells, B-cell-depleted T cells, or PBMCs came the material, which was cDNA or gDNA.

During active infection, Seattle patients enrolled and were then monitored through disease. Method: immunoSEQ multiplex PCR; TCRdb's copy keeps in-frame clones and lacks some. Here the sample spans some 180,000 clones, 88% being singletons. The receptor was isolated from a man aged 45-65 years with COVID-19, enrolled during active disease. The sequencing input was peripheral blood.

The CDR3 DNA reads as TGTGCCAGCAGCTTAGTGACAGGTGAAGCTTTCTTT. This codes for CASSLVTGEAFF. The chain has TRBV11-2 and TRBJ1-1, with TRBD1 as a possible D gene (6 bases). Germline V gene data show CDR1 as SGHAT and CDR2 as FQNNGV. CDR3 length: 12 residues. V was trimmed by 1 base and J by 7 bases, leaving 7 bases between them.